This T cell receptor beta chain is from a study of T cells in Graves' hyperthyroidism and ophthalmopathy (dated by TCRdb to between 2017 and 2020). Regarding the study in general: Peripheral blood samples were taken at the time of initial diagnosis, prior to any treatment. A discovery cohort of fewer than 110 patients, 43 with Graves' ophthalmopathy and 55 to 60 with stable Graves' hyperthyroidism, was used to find distinguishing TCR V-J signatures. An independent validation cohort of about 20 hyperthyroidism patients and approximately 15 patients who later progressed to ophthalmopathy tested prospective prediction of ophthalmopathy. The 90 to 100 discovery patients were randomly divided into training and test sets at a 7:3 ratio. The study also compared thyroid tissue and blood T-cell repertoires from about six Graves' hyperthyroidism patients. After blood sampling, hyperthyroidism patients were treated with methimazole at a starting dose of 30 mg daily, and ophthalmopathy patients were treated with high-dose intravenous methylprednisolone. The paper reports TCR Vbeta CDR3 sequencing of some 140 peripheral blood samples: some 44 ophthalmopathy, roughly 80 hyperthyroidism and around 17 progressor patients. Study-level results and caveats: Most expanded thyroid clonotypes (frequency above 0.001) were also detected in blood, suggesting blood repertoires may reflect thyroid immune responses. In cross-validation, a model built on a 13 V-J signature told ophthalmopathy apart from stable hyperthyroidism with roughly 87% sensitivity and around 81% specificity, and in testing the same model reached 80%/75%. During validation, the model predicted progression to ophthalmopathy a median of approximately 6.5 months ahead of onset, with roughly 65% sensitivity and about 72% specificity. No statistical method was used to set the sample size in advance, and investigators knew the group allocation.

Reading from cysteine to phenylalanine, the CDR3 counts 14 amino acids. Only the CDR3 part of the read is kept: 42 bases, read in frame from the first base. Reading the germline V gene (reference sequence) gives CDR1 DFQATT and CDR2 SNEGSKA. On this clonotype: The specificity of this receptor is unknown. A much larger clonotype is one base distant, so this may be a read error.

The TCR beta CDR3 regions were amplified from RNA transcripts. A first-round RT-PCR of the TCR CDR3 used the HTBI primer set with the Qiagen OneStep RT-PCR kit. Libraries were constructed in a second round of multiplex PCR, after which size selection and purification were performed. The libraries were sequenced on an Illumina HiSeq2000 using paired-end 100 bp reads. The authors processed their data as follows. SOAPnuke was used to process the raw data, throwing out any read that contained adapters or uncalled bases, had a mean Phred below 15, or lacked an exact constant-primer or identifier match. COPE v1.2.5 was used to merge the high-quality paired reads, and each unique nucleotide sequence was defined as a clonotype. MiTCR v1.1 was used to align the clonotypes against IMGT TRBV, TRBD and TRBJ reference segments. The analysis was restricted to V-J combinations with a frequency above 0.0001, which together covered over 99% of the repertoires. The TCS score was defined as the ratio of F50 (clonal expansion) to E x V (chaos), calculated using BLOSUM62-based TCRdist between CDR3 peptides within each V-J. Welch's t-statistics and random forest reduced 514 V-J features to 10 to 15, which were used in a naive Bayes classifier (R e1071). The raw public reads went through TCRdb reprocessing: fastp at Q25, MiXCR clone calling, in-frame beta chains kept. Each entry merges the rows of one CDR3 protein and shows their most common DNA and genes. These V and J calls originate from TCRdb's pipeline instead of the authors' own analysis. The sample table holds 410,000 or so distinct CDR3 sequences, of which 14% to 15% were seen once. The ten largest clones capture over 10% of the sample.

Ophthalmopathy patients had moderately to severely active disease, with a Clinical Activity Score of 3 or more, a NOSPECS grade of 4 or more, and a disease duration of less than 3 months. Exclusion was applied to patients with uncontrolled infections, other autoimmune diseases, pregnancy or lactation. Diagnoses relied on clinical symptoms, serum thyroxine and TRAb, thyroid ultrasound and orbital computed tomography. PBMCs were isolated from 10 ml of fresh peripheral blood by Ficoll-Paque density gradient centrifugation. Trizol reagent was used to extract total RNA, and RNA quality was then checked on an Agilent 2100 Bioanalyzer.

Recombination joined TRBV20-1 with TRBJ1-5; a tentative D match to TRBD1 spans 5 bases. The sequence was collected from a man between 18 and 29 years old with Graves' ophthalmopathy. Sequenced input: blood. The DNA sequence is as follows: TGCAGTGCCCCCGATTTGGAGGCAGGGCAGCCCCAGCGTTTT. Translated, this gives CSAPDLEAGQPQRF.